Listed here are 23 T cell receptor beta chains from one sample, sequenced in a study of identical twins. TCRdb redid the calling of the 5' RACE reads with MiXCR, one entry per CDR3 protein. The top ten hold under 9.5% of the sample, which has approximately 230,000 distinct CDR3 sequences, around 15% seen once. The sample comprised memory (CD45RO+) T cells sorted from blood. The source is a woman between 18 and 30 years old in good health.

V usage is TRBV29-1 and J usage is TRBJ2-5, with 7 bases lining up with TRBD1. The length of the CDR3 is 11 residues. Germline loops: CDR1 SQVTM, CDR2 ANQGSEA. The CDR3 reads CHSLQGETQYF. The CDR3 coding sequence is TGCCATTCCCTACAGGGGGAGACCCAGTACTTC.

V and J are TRBV6-2 or TRBV6-3 and TRBJ2-7, with 7 bases matching TRBD1. The CDR3 sequence is 16 residues long. J gave up 1 base and V 6 bases, and 12 bases lay outside the gene matches. Germline V lookup: CDR1 MNHEY, CDR2 SVGEGT. CDR3 DNA: TGTGCCAGCAGCCTTGCGACGGGACAGCCTTCCTACGAGCAGTACTTC. Translated, it gives CASSLATGQPSYEQYF.

This clonotype was seen many times. The CDR3 loop reads CASSPLVGTGFRNEQFF. CDR3 nucleotides: TGCGCCAGCAGCCCTCTTGTAGGGACAGGGTTTCGCAATGAGCAGTTCTTC. This chain uses TRBV5-1 with TRBJ2-1; TRBD1 aligns across 9 bases. The CDR3 contains 17 residues. Trimming cost V 4 bases and J 6 bases; bases outside gene matches: 14. Germline V gene lookup returns CDR1 SGHRS and CDR2 YFSETQ. Full variable domain (missing parts from reference TRBV5-1 and TRBJ2-1): KAGVTQTPRYLIKTRGQQVTLSCSPISGHRSVSWYQQTPGQGLQFLFEYFSETQRNKGNFPGRFSGRQFSNSRSEMNVSTLELGDSALYLCASSPLVGTGFRNEQFFGPGTRLTVL.

The V and J genes are TRBV19 and TRBJ1-4; D gene unclear. The CDR3 has 12 amino acids. Germline assignment: CDR1 LNHDA and CDR2 SQIVND (reference sequence). V was trimmed by 10 bases and J by 8 bases, leaving 14 bases between them. CDR3 loop: CATRGFREKLFF. In DNA, the CDR3 is TGTGCCACCCGAGGGTTTCGGGAAAAACTGTTTTTT.

This clonotype was observed a few times. The chain has TRBV5-1 and TRBJ2-5; 13 bases are shared with TRBD2. Unmatched junction bases numbered 11, after V lost 7 bases and J lost 2 bases. This CDR3 spans 17 amino acids. The germline V gene encodes CDR1 SGHRS and CDR2 YFSETQ. CDR3 region: CASGKGLAGVRQETQYF. For the CDR3, the DNA is TGCGCCAGCGGAAAAGGACTAGCGGGGGTCAGACAAGAGACCCAGTACTTC.

This clonotype was observed a few times. The chain carries TRBV9 and TRBJ1-5; D might be TRBD1 (5 bases). Germline V gene lookup returns CDR1 SGDLS and CDR2 YYNGEE. This CDR3 spans 15 amino acids. V lost 0 bases, J lost 8 bases, and 15 bases lay in between. The CDR3 region is CASSVGGTGREPQHF. The CDR3 DNA sequence: TGTGCCAGCAGCGTAGGCGGGACGGGGCGGGAGCCCCAGCATTTT.

This clonotype was counted at least ten times. This chain uses TRBV12-3 or TRBV12-4 with TRBJ1-1; a possible D gene is TRBD1 (5 bases). CDR3 size: 14 residues. V lost 6 bases and J 10 bases, leaving 21 bases between the germline ends. The CDR3 sequence: CASRSSRDWGGAFF. The DNA of the CDR3 is TGTGCCAGCAGAAGTTCCAGGGACTGGGGGGGAGCTTTCTTT.

J is TRBJ1-1 and V is TRBV20-1; TRBD1 is a possible D gene (6 bases). Trimming left V 3 bases short and J 0 bases short, with 11 bases between. The CDR3 has 14 residues. CDR1 is DFQATT and CDR2 is SNEGSKA in the germline V gene (reference sequence). The CDR3 reads CSASRGPLNTEAFF. As DNA, the CDR3 is TGCAGTGCTAGCCGGGGGCCTTTGAACACTGAAGCTTTCTTT.

In this sample, this clonotype turned up once. V and J are TRBV11-2 and TRBJ2-2; TRBD2 matches 11 bases. The CDR3 runs to 19 residues. With V trimmed by 1 base and J by 2 bases, 9 bases remained unmatched. CDR1 and CDR2 (germline): SGHAT, FQNNGV. The DNA for the CDR3 is TGTGCCAGCAGCTTAGTTCCCCGGGGACTAGCGGATAACACCGGGGAGCTGTTTTTT. It yields the protein CASSLVPRGLADNTGELFF.

This clonotype has more than one count but fewer than ten. The genes are TRBV6-5 and TRBJ2-6; unclear D gene. Trimming cost V 4 bases and J 4 bases, with 11 bases left between them. Germline V CDR1 and CDR2: MNHEY, SVGAGI. This CDR3 contains 15 residues. CDR3: CASSSPAAGANVLTF. CDR3 nucleotide sequence: TGTGCCAGCAGTTCCCCGGCCGCCGGGGCCAACGTCCTGACTTTC.

Here the CDR3 DNA reads TGTGCCAGCAGCTTAGGGCAGGGGGCATCTGGGGCCAACGTCCTGACTTTC. This encodes CASSLGQGASGANVLTF. The V and J genes are TRBV11-3 and TRBJ2-6; TRBD1 agrees at 8 bases. CDR1 and CDR2 (germline): SGHNT, YENEEA. V dropped 1 base and J dropped 1; count of bases not matched to a gene: 3. The CDR3 contains 17 residues.

This chain links TRBV20-1 with TRBJ2-5; 13 bases line up with TRBD2. From germline, CDR1 is DFQATT and CDR2 SNEGSKA (reference sequence). V shed 3 bases, J shed 4 bases, and the junction held 17 bases outside the gene matches. CDR3 size: 19 residues. CDR3: CSARTYQTSGGPVGETQYF. The CDR3 region has the DNA TGCAGTGCTAGGACCTACCAGACTAGCGGGGGGCCCGTCGGAGAGACCCAGTACTTC.

The chain employs TRBV19 and TRBJ2-1, with 11 bases lining up with TRBD2. With 7 bases clipped from V and 3 bases from J, the junction kept 5 bases outside the gene matches. The CDR3 consists of 15 residues. Germline V gene lookup returns CDR1 LNHDA and CDR2 SQIVND (reference sequence). The CDR3 sequence: CASIPSGGFYNEQFF. The CDR3 nucleotides are TGTGCCAGTATACCTAGCGGGGGGTTCTACAATGAGCAGTTCTTC.

There are many counts of this clonotype. The V and J genes are TRBV12-3 or TRBV12-4 and TRBJ1-5; unclear D gene. Deletions cut 5 bases from V and 6 bases from J, with 17 bases between. The CDR3 has 15 residues. The chain's CDR3 is CASSPDFGPAQPQHF. The CDR3, as DNA: TGTGCCAGCAGTCCCGATTTCGGCCCGGCTCAGCCCCAGCATTTT.

The chain combines TRBV7-9 with TRBJ2-1, with D perhaps being TRBD1 or TRBD2 (6 bases each). The CDR3 runs to 16 residues. Germline V gene data show CDR1 as SEHNR and CDR2 as FQNEAQ (reference sequence). With 0 bases removed from V and 4 bases from J, the gap between germline ends came to 13 bases. CDR3 nucleotide sequence: TGTGCCAGCAGCTTAGCGATAGGGGGGCGTTACAATGAGCAGTTCTTC. Its translation is CASSLAIGGRYNEQFF.

The rearrangement uses TRBV7-2 and TRBJ1-6, with no clear D. The CDR3 consists of 16 residues. V was trimmed by 5 bases and J by 8 bases, leaving 19 bases between them. Per the germline V gene, CDR1 is SGHTA and CDR2 is FQGNSA. The CDR3 sequence: CASSIPSLIADSPLHF. The CDR3 nucleotides read TGTGCCAGCAGCATCCCCTCCTTGATTGCGGATTCACCCCTCCACTTT. The entire variable domain, with the rest obtained from reference TRBV7-2 and TRBJ1-6, is as follows: GAGVSQSPSNKVTEKGKDVELRCDPISGHTALYWYRQSLGQGLEFLIYFQGNSAPDKSGLPSDRFSAERTGGSVSTLTIQRTQQEDSAVYLCASSIPSLIADSPLHFGNGTRLTVT.

This clonotype was recorded a few times. The genes are TRBV20-1 and TRBJ2-3; 14 positions match TRBD2. This CDR3 has 15 amino acids. The germline V gene has CDR1 DFQATT and CDR2 SNEGSKA (reference sequence). V lost 1 base, J lost 4 bases, and 1 base stayed unmatched. DNA for the CDR3: TGCAGTGCTAGAGTGGGACTAGCGGGAGCAGATACGCAGTATTTT. It codes for CSARVGLAGADTQYF.

This clonotype was observed at least ten times. CDR3 sequence (DNA): TGCAGTGCTGGGGACTACTACAATGAGCAGTTCTTC. Residues: CSAGDYYNEQFF. The genes are TRBV20-1 and TRBJ2-1; TRBD2 matches at 7 bases. V shed 5 bases and J 3 bases; nucleotides not matched to a gene: 1. Looked up from germline, CDR1 is DFQATT and CDR2 is SNEGSKA (reference sequence). The CDR3 loop spans 12 amino acids.

The rearrangement links TRBV20-1 to TRBJ2-1; D is uncertain. Trimming removed 6 bases from V and 7 bases from J, with 10 bases in between. Germline V lookup: CDR1 DFQATT, CDR2 SNEGSKA (reference sequence). The CDR3 length is 11 residues. The CDR3 DNA sequence: TGCAGTGCGGAAGGAATTAATGAGCAGTTCTTC. It is translated as CSAEGINEQFF.

There are a few counts of this clonotype. The rearrangement links TRBV29-1 to TRBJ2-1; D tentatively fits TRBD1 or TRBD2 (5 bases each). V dropped 6 bases and J dropped 0 bases, with 21 bases sitting between them. Looked up from germline, CDR1 is SQVTM and CDR2 is ANQGSEA. CDR3 length equals 17 residues. CDR3 coding DNA: TGCAGCGTGGGGGACGGACTGACCCTACGCTCCTACAATGAGCAGTTCTTC. It translates to CSVGDGLTLRSYNEQFF.

The chain joins TRBV28 to TRBJ1-1; no firm D call. The V gene's germline CDR1 is MDHEN and CDR2 SYDVKM. The CDR3 extends over 13 amino acids. With 7 bases removed from V and 1 base from J, the gap between germline ends came to 10 bases. The CDR3 reads CASTRWTNTEAFF. The CDR3 DNA reads TGTGCCAGCACCCGATGGACGAACACTGAAGCTTTCTTT.

Only a few counts were recorded for this clonotype. This chain connects TRBV6-2 or TRBV6-3 to TRBJ2-7; 7 nucleotides agree with TRBD1. The V gene's germline CDR1 is MNHEY and CDR2 SVGEGT. The V gene end was trimmed by 8 bases and the J gene end by 0 bases; junction bases not matched to a gene: 10. This CDR3 has 15 amino acids. Written as DNA, the CDR3 is TGTGCCAGCTCCGAAGGGGGCCTGAGCTCCTACGAGCAGTACTTC. Amino acid sequence: CASSEGGLSSYEQYF.

This clonotype has more than one count but fewer than ten. The chain has TRBV29-1 and TRBJ1-1, with a weak D call TRBD1 (5 bases). V lost 7 bases to trimming and J lost 0 bases, with 9 bases between them. The germline gives CDR1 SQVTM, CDR2 ANQGSEA. This CDR3 has 12 residues. CDR3 in amino acids: CSGRGVNTEAFF. DNA for the CDR3: TGCAGCGGGCGGGGCGTGAACACTGAAGCTTTCTTT.